Listed here is a single TCR beta chain. Library preparation followed earlier protocols using designated TCR primers. TCRdb re-analysed the PCR reads in MiXCR, keeping a single row per CDR3 protein. The repertoire holds about 630,000 distinct CDR3 sequences, with 25% as singletons. The CDR3 loop spans 12 amino acids. In germline, CDR1 is LNHDA, CDR2 SQIVND (reference sequence). The V gene lost 10 bases and the J gene lost 8 bases, with 14 bases spanning the gap. These data come from a study of molecular identifiers for immune sequencing clone quantification. Source material: naive CD8+ T cells from blood, with Jurkat cell RNA spiked in. Subset meaning: FACS-sorted CD8+CD4-CCR7+CD45RA+ naive T cells. The receptor was isolated from a human donor in good health. Some libraries in this study had Jurkat cell RNA spiked in. The chain joins TRBV19 to TRBJ1-4; D is unclear. The CDR3 is CATMFGPEKLFF. The CDR3 nucleotides are TGTGCCACTATGTTTGGGCCCGAAAAACTGTTTTTT.